This TCR beta chain is drawn from a study of T cell repertoires in cytomegalovirus infection. Turning to the study itself: A matching HLA type, together with CMV infection, was signaled by public TCR beta signatures.

The J segment lost 5 bases and the V segment lost 0 bases, leaving 8 bases of the junction unmatched. CDR3 size: 16 residues. Germline lookup yields CDR1 LNHNV and CDR2 YYDKDF (reference sequence). As concerns this clonotype: Its specificity is unknown.

TCRdb ran MiXCR on the reads and lists one entry per CDR3 protein. The table shows 110,000 to 150,000 distinct CDR3 sequences, with roughly 32% occurring only once. General study points: Dominating the ex vivo response were HLA-C-restricted CMV-specific TCR beta clonotypes.

The sequence derives from a human donor in good health (CMV status not recorded). Some clones in this sample may be carry-over from other donors' samples. The source material was CD8+ T cells from cultured PBMCs, sampled from culture after CMV antigen stimulation. The chain uses TRBV15 and TRBJ2-7; 9 bases fit TRBD1. CDR3 sequence: CATSRDGGDRGDEQYF. The CDR3 DNA reads as TGTGCCACCAGCAGAGATGGGGGAGACAGGGGGGACGAGCAGTACTTC.